This TCR beta chain was sequenced for a study of human T cells and chemical hapten exposure. The CDR3 totals 16 residues. CDR1 is MNHEY and CDR2 is SVGEGT in the germline V gene. Trimming took 8 bases from V and 4 from J, leaving 23 bases between them. This clonotype was counted a few times. TCRdb re-called the RACE reads with MiXCR, one entry per CDR3 protein. The sample has about 34,000 distinct CDR3 sequences, more than 6% seen once; the top ten hold about 10%. Specified time point: patch test 1, 2 weeks after DPC sensitization. The treatment: therapeutic diphenylcyclopropenone sensitization with weekly scalp DPC. Unfractionated whole blood was the source of the extracted total RNA.

This TCR was recovered from a woman in her twenties or thirties with alopecia areata. Some clones in this sample may be carry-over from other donors' samples. The chain links TRBV6-2 or TRBV6-3 to TRBJ1-1; D unclear. The source material was whole blood, sampled in connection with sensitization to the hapten diphenylcyclopropenone (DPC). This CDR3 reads CASARPPGRGGTEAFF. The DNA for the CDR3 is TGTGCCAGCGCTCGTCCGCCAGGCAGAGGCGGCACTGAAGCTTTCTTT.